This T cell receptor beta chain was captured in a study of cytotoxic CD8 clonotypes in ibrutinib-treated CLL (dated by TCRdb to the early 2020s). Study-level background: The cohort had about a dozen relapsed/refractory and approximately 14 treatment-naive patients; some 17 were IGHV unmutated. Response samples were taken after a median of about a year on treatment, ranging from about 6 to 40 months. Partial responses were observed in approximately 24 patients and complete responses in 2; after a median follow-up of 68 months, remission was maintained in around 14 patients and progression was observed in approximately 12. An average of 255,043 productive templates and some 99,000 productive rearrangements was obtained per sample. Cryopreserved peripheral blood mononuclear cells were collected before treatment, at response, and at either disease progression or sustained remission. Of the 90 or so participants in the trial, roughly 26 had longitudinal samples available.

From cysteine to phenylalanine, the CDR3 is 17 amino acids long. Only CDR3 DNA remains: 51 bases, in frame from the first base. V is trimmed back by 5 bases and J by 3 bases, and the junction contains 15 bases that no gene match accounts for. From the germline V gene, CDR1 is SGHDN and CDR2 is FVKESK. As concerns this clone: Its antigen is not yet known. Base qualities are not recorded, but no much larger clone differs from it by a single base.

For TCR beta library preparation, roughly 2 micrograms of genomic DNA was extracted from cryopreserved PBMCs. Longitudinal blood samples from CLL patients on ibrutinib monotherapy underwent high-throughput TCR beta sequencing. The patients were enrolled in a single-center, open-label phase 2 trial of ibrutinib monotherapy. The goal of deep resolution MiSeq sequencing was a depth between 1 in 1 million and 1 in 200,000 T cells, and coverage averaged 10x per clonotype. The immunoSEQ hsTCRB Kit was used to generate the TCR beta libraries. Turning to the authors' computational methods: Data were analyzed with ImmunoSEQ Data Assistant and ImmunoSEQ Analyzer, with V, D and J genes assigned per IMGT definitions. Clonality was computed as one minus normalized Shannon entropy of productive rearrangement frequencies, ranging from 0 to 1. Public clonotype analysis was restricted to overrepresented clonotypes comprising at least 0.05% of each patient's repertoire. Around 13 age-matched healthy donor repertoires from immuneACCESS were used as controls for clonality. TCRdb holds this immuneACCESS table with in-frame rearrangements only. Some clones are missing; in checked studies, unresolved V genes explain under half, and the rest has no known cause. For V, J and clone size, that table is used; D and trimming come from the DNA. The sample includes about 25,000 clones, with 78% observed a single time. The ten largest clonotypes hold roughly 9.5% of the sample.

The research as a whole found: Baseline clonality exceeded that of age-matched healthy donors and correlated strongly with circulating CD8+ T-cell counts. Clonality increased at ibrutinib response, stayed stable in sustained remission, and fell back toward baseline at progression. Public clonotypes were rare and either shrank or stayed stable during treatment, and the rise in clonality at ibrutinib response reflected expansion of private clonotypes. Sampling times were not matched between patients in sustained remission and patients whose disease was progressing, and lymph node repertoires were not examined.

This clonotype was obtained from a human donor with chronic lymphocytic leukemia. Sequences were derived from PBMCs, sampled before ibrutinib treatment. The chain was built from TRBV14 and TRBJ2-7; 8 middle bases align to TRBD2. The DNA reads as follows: TGTGCCAGCAGCTCCCGATCGGGGATAGCGGGAATCTACGAGCAGTACTTC. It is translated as CASSSRSGIAGIYEQYF.